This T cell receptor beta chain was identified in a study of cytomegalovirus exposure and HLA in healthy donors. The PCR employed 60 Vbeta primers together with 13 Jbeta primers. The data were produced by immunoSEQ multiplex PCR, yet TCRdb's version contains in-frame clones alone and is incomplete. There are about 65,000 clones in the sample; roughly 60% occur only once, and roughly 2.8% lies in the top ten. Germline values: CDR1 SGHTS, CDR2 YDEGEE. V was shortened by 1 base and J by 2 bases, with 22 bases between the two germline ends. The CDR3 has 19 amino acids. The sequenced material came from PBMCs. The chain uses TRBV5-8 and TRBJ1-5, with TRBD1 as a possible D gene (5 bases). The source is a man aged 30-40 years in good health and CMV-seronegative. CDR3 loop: CASSLRRAAGTIGNQPQHF. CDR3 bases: TGTGCCAGCAGCTTGAGAAGGGCCGCAGGGACTATAGGCAATCAGCCCCAGCATTTT.